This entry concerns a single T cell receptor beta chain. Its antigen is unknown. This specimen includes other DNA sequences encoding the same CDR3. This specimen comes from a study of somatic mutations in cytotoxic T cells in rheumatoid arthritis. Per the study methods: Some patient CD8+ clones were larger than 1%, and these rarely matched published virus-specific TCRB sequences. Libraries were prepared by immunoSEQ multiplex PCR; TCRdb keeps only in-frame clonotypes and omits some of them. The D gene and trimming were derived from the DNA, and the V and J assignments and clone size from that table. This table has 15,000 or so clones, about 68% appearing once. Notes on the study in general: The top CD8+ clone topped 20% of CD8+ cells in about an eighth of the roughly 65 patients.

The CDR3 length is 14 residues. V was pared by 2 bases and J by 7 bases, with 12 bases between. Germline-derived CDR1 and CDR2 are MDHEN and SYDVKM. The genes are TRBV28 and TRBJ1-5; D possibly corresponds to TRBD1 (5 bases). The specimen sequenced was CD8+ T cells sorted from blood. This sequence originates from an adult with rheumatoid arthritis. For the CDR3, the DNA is TGTGCCAGCAGTTTACAGGGACGGAAGCAGCCCCAGCATTTT. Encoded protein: CASSLQGRKQPQHF.